Listed below are T cell receptor beta chains from one sample, sequenced in a study of T cell responses to AZD1222 COVID-19 vaccine. Assay: immunoSEQ multiplex PCR; the TCRdb copy retains only in-frame clones and omits some. The sample includes some 150,000 clones, around 90% of them seen just once. Source: peripheral blood, taken on day 0 of AZD1222 vaccination. The receptors come from an adult in good health. CDR3s include the opening cysteine and the closing phenylalanine or tryptophan. The D gene is left open where the match is weak. Some rows mark clone size as missing; the rest say once, few, many or name a class of expanded clone.

J,V,D,size,CDR3
TRBJ1-2,TRBV6-1,-,-,CASSEGPPIGYTF
TRBJ2-7,TRBV3-1/TRBV3-2,-,-,CASSLAESYEQYF
TRBJ1-6,TRBV5-5,-,-,CASSLQGPILNNSPLHF
TRBJ2-7,TRBV7-9,TRBD2,-,CASSRTSGRQSNEQYF
TRBJ1-2,TRBV19,TRBD1,-,CASSTPSPGTGVTYGYTF
TRBJ2-7,TRBV6-2/TRBV6-3,-,-,CASSYSGGRGNEQYF
TRBJ2-2,TRBV18,-,once,CASSIQEDTGELFF
TRBJ1-1,TRBV5-6,-,once,CASSPRQGRTEAFF
TRBJ1-4,TRBV2,-,once,CASSQDSPGNEKLFF
TRBJ2-1,TRBV27,-,-,CASRKGVDITYNEQFF
TRBJ1-1,TRBV4-1,-,few,CASSQVVGQQGNTEAFF
TRBJ1-2,TRBV6-4,-,-,CASSTSPESYGYTF
TRBJ2-1,TRBV3-1/TRBV3-2,TRBD2,-,CASSQGLGFRTSHEQFF
TRBJ2-7,TRBV4-1,TRBD1,-,CASSQVRQGAYEQYF
TRBJ1-5,TRBV7-2,-,-,CASSRQADSNQPQHF
TRBJ1-2,TRBV6-5,-,-,CASSSPGGAVGYTF
TRBJ2-7,TRBV5-1,-,-,CASSLGESSYEQYF
TRBJ1-5,TRBV6-6,TRBD1,-,CASSAQTGKSNQPQHF
TRBJ1-3,TRBV6-1,-,-,CASSETQNTIYF
TRBJ2-1,TRBV27,-,-,CASSLGTYNEQFF
TRBJ1-4,TRBV30,-,-,CAWSGQFNEKLFF
TRBJ1-1,TRBV27,-,-,CASSLRTANTEAFF
TRBJ1-5,TRBV4-2,-,-,CASSPRVANGPPQHF
TRBJ1-1,TRBV6-5,-,-,CASSYSEPTEAFF
TRBJ1-2,TRBV30,-,-,CAWSVRRLAYYGYTF
TRBJ1-2,TRBV6-5,-,-,CASSQGRDYGYTF
TRBJ2-1,TRBV5-1,TRBD2,-,CASSQGLAGGNEQFF
TRBJ1-1,TRBV6-6,-,-,CASSYREVAFF
TRBJ1-4,TRBV5-6,-,-,CASSFRDEKLFF
TRBJ1-6,TRBV19,-,once,CASSIFLTGPNSPLHF
TRBJ2-7,TRBV4-1,-,-,CASSFQPSALAYEQYF
TRBJ2-5,TRBV7-9,-,-,CASRTRQVKTQYF
TRBJ1-1,TRBV27,TRBD1,-,CASSLDRVNTEAFF
TRBJ1-3,TRBV19,-,-,CASSITTVTSGNTIYF
TRBJ1-1,TRBV7-2,-,-,CASSLWTENTEAFF
TRBJ2-4,TRBV4-1,-,-,CASSLERQNIQYF
TRBJ2-7,TRBV11-2,TRBD1,-,CASSLGGTVYEQYF
TRBJ1-1,TRBV19,-,-,CASSKPRGNMNTEAFF
TRBJ2-4,TRBV5-8,-,-,CASSLEGRGDIQYF
TRBJ2-7,TRBV3-1/TRBV3-2,-,once,CASSQDGSLRGEQYF
TRBJ2-2,TRBV5-1,TRBD2,few,CASSLLASGRIGGELFF
TRBJ2-1,TRBV6-5,TRBD1,-,CASSDSQGNNEQFF
TRBJ1-2,TRBV5-8,-,few,CASSLDSMVGDYGYTF
TRBJ2-1,TRBV5-5,-,-,CASSLAAGAGEQFF
TRBJ2-1,TRBV3-1/TRBV3-2,TRBD2,-,CASSQAGEASGYNEQFF
TRBJ2-5,TRBV2,TRBD2,-,CASGRLAGEGQETQYF
TRBJ2-1,TRBV27,TRBD2,-,CSAAGGPFNEQFF
TRBJ1-5,TRBV10-2,-,-,CASSDSGPSTQHF
TRBJ2-1,TRBV6-5,TRBD2,-,CASTTSGSNEQFF
TRBJ1-1,TRBV19,-,-,CASREYRDTEAFF
TRBJ1-2,TRBV10-3,TRBD1,-,CAISGKQGANYGYTF
TRBJ1-1,TRBV6-5,TRBD1,-,CASSTDRAGNTEAFF
TRBJ1-1,TRBV11-2,-,-,CASSLAGDLRISTEAFF
TRBJ2-1,TRBV27,TRBD1,-,CASSQQTGGKHNEQFF
TRBJ1-1,TRBV19,-,few,CASSIVHGGTAEAFF
TRBJ2-5,TRBV15,-,-,CATSRDLGSETQYF
TRBJ1-2,TRBV2,TRBD1,-,CAFRDSYYGYTF